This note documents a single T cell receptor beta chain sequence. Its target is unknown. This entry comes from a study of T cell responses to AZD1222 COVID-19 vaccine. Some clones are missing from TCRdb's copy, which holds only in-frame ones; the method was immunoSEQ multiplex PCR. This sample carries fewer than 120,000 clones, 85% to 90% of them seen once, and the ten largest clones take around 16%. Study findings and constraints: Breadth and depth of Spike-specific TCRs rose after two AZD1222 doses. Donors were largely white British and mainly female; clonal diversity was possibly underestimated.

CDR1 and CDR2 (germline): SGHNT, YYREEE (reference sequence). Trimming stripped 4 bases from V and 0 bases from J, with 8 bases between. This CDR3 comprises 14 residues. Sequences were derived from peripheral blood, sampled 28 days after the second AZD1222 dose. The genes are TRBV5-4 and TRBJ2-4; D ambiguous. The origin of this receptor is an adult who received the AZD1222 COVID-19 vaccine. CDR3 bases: TGTGCCAGCAGCCTACAGATAGCCAAAAACATTCAGTACTTC. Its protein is CASSLQIAKNIQYF.